The source of this TCR beta chain is a study of blood T cell repertoires in COVID-19. Study at large: Material from acute and convalescent COVID-19 was sourced from the United States, Italy and Spain.

CDR3 length equals 14 residues. V shed 5 bases and J shed 1 base, with 11 bases lying between them. CDR1 SGHAT and CDR2 FQNNGV come from the germline V gene. Measured with immunoSEQ multiplex PCR; TCRdb has only the in-frame clones, and not every one. The repertoire includes 150,000 to 200,000 clones, 65% to 90% of them detected once, and roughly 7.8% sits in the top ten. Material: peripheral blood. The clonotype was recovered from a man between 60 and 70 years old with acute or convalescent COVID-19. The chain uses TRBV11-2 and TRBJ1-1, with D perhaps matching TRBD1 (5 bases). Written as DNA, the CDR3 is TGTGCCAGCAGCCCCCGGGACTGGAACACTGAAGCTTTCTTT. Encoded protein: CASSPRDWNTEAFF.